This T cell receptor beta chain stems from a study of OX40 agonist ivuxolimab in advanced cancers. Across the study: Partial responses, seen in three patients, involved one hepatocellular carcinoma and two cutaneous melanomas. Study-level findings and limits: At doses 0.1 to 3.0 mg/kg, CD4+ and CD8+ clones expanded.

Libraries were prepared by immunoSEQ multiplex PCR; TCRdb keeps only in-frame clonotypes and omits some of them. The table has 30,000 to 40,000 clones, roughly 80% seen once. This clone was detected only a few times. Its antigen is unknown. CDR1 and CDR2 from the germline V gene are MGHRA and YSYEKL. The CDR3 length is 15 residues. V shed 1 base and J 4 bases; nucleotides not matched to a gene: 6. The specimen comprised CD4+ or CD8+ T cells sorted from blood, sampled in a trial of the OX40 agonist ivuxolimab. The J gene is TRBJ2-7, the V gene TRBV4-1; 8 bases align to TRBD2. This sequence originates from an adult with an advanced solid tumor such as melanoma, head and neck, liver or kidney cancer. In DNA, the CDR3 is TGCGCCAGCAGCCAAGTAGAAAGCGGGAGATACGAGCAGTACTTC. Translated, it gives CASSQVESGRYEQYF.